This T cell receptor beta chain stems from a study of neurological immune-mediated disorders. This clonotype was seen at least ten times. Each sequencing run yielded over 170 million TCR-beta sequences from 15-18 subjects. TCRdb recomputed calls from the 5' RACE reads with MiXCR, one row per CDR3 protein. This sample has fewer than 40,000 distinct CDR3 sequences, with roughly 15% found just once. As to time point: technical triplicate 2. Approximately 920,000 sorted CD4+ or CD8+ T cells made each library. This CDR3 region has 15 residues. Germline lookup yields CDR1 MNHEY and CDR2 SVGAGI. The junction had 10 bases not matched to a gene; V was cut back by 7 bases and J by 4 bases.

Sequenced: CD4+ T cells from blood. The TCR sequence derives from a female donor with HTLV-1-associated myelopathy (HAM/TSP). The rearrangement links TRBV6-5 to TRBJ1-5; 7 nucleotides agree with TRBD1. CDR3 protein: CASIDHSQGNQPQHF. In DNA form, the CDR3 reads TGTGCCAGCATCGACCATTCACAGGGGAATCAGCCCCAGCATTTT.